The rows below give T cell receptor beta chains drawn from one sample of a study of T cell repertoires in cytomegalovirus infection. TCRdb re-derived calls from the reads in MiXCR, one entry per CDR3 protein. Of more than 350,000 distinct CDR3 sequences in the sample, approximately 30% are singletons; the top ten hold roughly 15%. Sequencing was carried out using PBMCs. The receptors derive from a human donor in good health (CMV status not recorded). Some clones in this sample may be carry-over from other donors' samples. CDR3s include the opening cysteine and the closing phenylalanine or tryptophan. The size entry is marked missing in some rows and otherwise reads once, few, many or a size class.

V gene	J gene	clone size	CDR3 protein
TRBV19	TRBJ2-1	.	CASRLQLAGYNEQFF
TRBV7-8	TRBJ2-1	many	CASSHRGAGASYNEQFF
TRBV4-3	TRBJ1-1	.	CASSLNGGGNTEAFF
TRBV4-1	TRBJ1-1	.	CASSCGDRAHEAFF
TRBV28	TRBJ2-7	.	CASSTFPRGLSYEQYF
TRBV27	TRBJ1-4	few	CASRWGQGAGEKLFF
TRBV4-1	TRBJ2-5	few	CASSQDPGQNFQETQYF
TRBV12-3/TRBV12-4	TRBJ1-5	.	CASSLVAGQPQHF
TRBV4-1	TRBJ1-1	.	CASSQVDGTLSSINTEAFF
TRBV12-3/TRBV12-4	TRBJ1-5	.	CASSPRDSNQPQHF
TRBV12-3/TRBV12-4	TRBJ2-1	.	CASISPRGEQFF
TRBV11-2	TRBJ2-1	few	CASSLGPAGVYNEQFF
TRBV6-6	TRBJ1-5	.	CASSQTGAQPQHF
TRBV15	TRBJ1-6	.	CATSRDMGVGSYNSPLHF
TRBV29-1	TRBJ2-7	.	CSVASNREQYF
TRBV28	TRBJ1-3	.	CASSLSSGGKRNTIYF